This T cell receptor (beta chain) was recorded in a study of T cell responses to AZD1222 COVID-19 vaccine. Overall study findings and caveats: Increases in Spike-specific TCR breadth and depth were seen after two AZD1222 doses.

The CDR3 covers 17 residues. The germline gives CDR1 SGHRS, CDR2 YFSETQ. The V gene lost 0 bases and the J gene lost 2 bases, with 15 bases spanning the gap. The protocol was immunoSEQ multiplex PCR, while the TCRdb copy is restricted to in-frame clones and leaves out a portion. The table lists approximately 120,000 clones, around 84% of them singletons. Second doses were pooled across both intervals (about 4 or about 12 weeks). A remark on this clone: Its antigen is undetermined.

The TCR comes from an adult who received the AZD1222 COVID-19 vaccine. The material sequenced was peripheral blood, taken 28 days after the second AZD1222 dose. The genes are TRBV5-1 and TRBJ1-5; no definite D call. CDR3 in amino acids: CASSLGLGGLGNQPQHF. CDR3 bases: TGCGCCAGCAGCTTGGGCTTAGGAGGGTTGGGCAATCAGCCCCAGCATTTT.